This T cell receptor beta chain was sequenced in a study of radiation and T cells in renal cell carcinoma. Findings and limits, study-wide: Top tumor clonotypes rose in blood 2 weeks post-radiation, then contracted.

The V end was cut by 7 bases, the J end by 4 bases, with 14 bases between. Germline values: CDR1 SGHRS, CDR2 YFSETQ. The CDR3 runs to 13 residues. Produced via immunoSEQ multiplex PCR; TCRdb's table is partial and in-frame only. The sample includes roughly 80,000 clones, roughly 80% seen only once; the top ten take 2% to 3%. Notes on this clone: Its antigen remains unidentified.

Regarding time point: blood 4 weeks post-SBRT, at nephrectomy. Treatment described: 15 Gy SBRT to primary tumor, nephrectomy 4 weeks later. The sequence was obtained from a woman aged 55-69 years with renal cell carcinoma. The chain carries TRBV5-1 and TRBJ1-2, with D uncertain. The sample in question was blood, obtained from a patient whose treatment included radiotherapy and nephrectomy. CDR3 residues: CASAEGSGYGYTF. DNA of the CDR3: TGCGCCAGCGCCGAAGGCAGCGGCTATGGCTACACCTTC.